The sequence of this T cell receptor (beta chain) was determined in a study of cytomegalovirus exposure and HLA in healthy donors. For the study at large: Early release data held 85 million or so unique TCRs from HLA-typed donors.

This clone has only one observation. Its antigen is still unknown. This PCR relied on a set of 60 Vbeta primers and 13 Jbeta primers. Per the study methods: There were around 78 million unique TCR beta chains by a later count, and about 12 million of them were shared. TCRdb's table, derived via immunoSEQ multiplex PCR, lists solely in-frame clones and lacks some. The D gene and trimming were derived from the DNA, and the V and J assignments and clone size from that table. The sample holds 90,000 to 130,000 clones, 65% to 80% seen once. Findings and caveats of the study: In vitro assays verified that three CMV-associated chains recognized CMV antigens specifically. Association of a missense DCLRE1C variant with TCR beta V- and J-gene trimming was reported in a later analysis.

This CDR3 comprises 19 residues. Losses at the gene ends were 0 bases for V and 8 bases for J; bases not matched to a gene: 19. Germline-derived CDR1 and CDR2 are SGHDT and YYEEEE. This rearrangement joins TRBV5-6 to TRBJ2-3; 9 bases match TRBD2. The sequenced material came from PBMCs. This receptor was obtained from a woman aged 55-69 years in good health and CMV-seropositive. CDR3 sequence: CASSLVAGAQDFRKGTQYF. The CDR3 DNA sequence: TGTGCCAGCAGCTTGGTAGCGGGAGCCCAAGATTTTCGGAAGGGTACGCAGTATTTT. The whole variable domain, filled in from reference TRBV5-6 and TRBJ2-3, reads DAGVTQSPTHLIKTRGQQVTLRCSPKSGHDTVSWYQQALGQGPQFIFQYYEEEERQRGNFPDRFSGHQFPNYSSELNVNALLLGDSALYLCASSLVAGAQDFRKGTQYFGPGTRLTVL.